A selection of T cell receptor beta chains follows, all from one sample in a study of OX40 agonist ivuxolimab in advanced cancers. Data came from immunoSEQ multiplex PCR; TCRdb stores just in-frame clones and leaves some out. The sample shows about 48,000 clones, 88% of them seen only once. Sequences were derived from CD4+ or CD8+ T cells sorted from blood, sampled in a trial of the OX40 agonist ivuxolimab. All receptors derive from an adult with an advanced solid tumor such as melanoma, head and neck, liver or kidney cancer. CDR3s include the opening cysteine and the closing phenylalanine or tryptophan. A D gene is named only where the DNA matches it firmly. Clone sizes are given selectively: once, few, many, or a class where the clone is expanded.

abundance: few; j_gene: TRBJ2-1; d_gene: NA; v_gene: TRBV6-1; CDR3nt: TGTGCCAGCAGCCTAAGGGGGTCTAACAATGAGCAGTTCTTC; CDR3aa: CASSLRGSNNEQFF
abundance: NA; j_gene: TRBJ2-7; d_gene: TRBD1; v_gene: TRBV5-5; CDR3nt: TGTGCCAGCAGACCCCCGGGACAGCACTACGAGCAGTACTTC; CDR3aa: CASRPPGQHYEQYF
abundance: once; j_gene: TRBJ2-3; d_gene: TRBD1; v_gene: TRBV7-2; CDR3nt: TGTGCCAGCAACAGACAGGGTGGGGCCACAGATACGCAGTATTTT; CDR3aa: CASNRQGGATDTQYF
abundance: NA; j_gene: TRBJ1-4; d_gene: TRBD1; v_gene: TRBV7-6; CDR3nt: TGTGCCAGCAGCTTAGCCGGGACAGCAACTAATGAAAAACTGTTTTTT; CDR3aa: CASSLAGTATNEKLFF
abundance: NA; j_gene: TRBJ2-7; d_gene: NA; v_gene: TRBV19; CDR3nt: TGTGCCAGTAGTGTCCGGGCAGAGTACGAGCAGTACTTC; CDR3aa: CASSVRAEYEQYF
abundance: NA; j_gene: TRBJ2-1; d_gene: TRBD2; v_gene: TRBV6-5; CDR3nt: TGTGCCAGCAGTTACGGGACTACGGACAATGAGCAGTTCTTC; CDR3aa: CASSYGTTDNEQFF
abundance: once; j_gene: TRBJ2-7; d_gene: TRBD1; v_gene: TRBV27; CDR3nt: TGTGCCAGCAGCCCACAGGGGCGGCTCCTCTACGAGCAGTACTTC; CDR3aa: CASSPQGRLLYEQYF
abundance: NA; j_gene: TRBJ2-7; d_gene: NA; v_gene: TRBV7-2; CDR3nt: TGTGCCAGCAGCTTAGGGCGCTACGAGCAGTACTTC; CDR3aa: CASSLGRYEQYF
abundance: NA; j_gene: TRBJ1-2; d_gene: TRBD1; v_gene: TRBV11-2; CDR3nt: TGTGCCAGCAGCTTAGATCCCCAGACAGGGTGGGCCTATGGCTACACCTTC; CDR3aa: CASSLDPQTGWAYGYTF
abundance: NA; j_gene: TRBJ2-6; d_gene: NA; v_gene: TRBV5-4; CDR3nt: TGTGCCAGCAGCTTGAGGGGGGTTGCTGGGGCCAACGTCCTGACTTTC; CDR3aa: CASSLRGVAGANVLTF
abundance: NA; j_gene: TRBJ2-1; d_gene: TRBD2; v_gene: TRBV28; CDR3nt: TGTGCCAGCGACGGGACTAGCGGGGCGAATGAGCAGTTCTTC; CDR3aa: CASDGTSGANEQFF
abundance: NA; j_gene: TRBJ2-7; d_gene: NA; v_gene: TRBV5-1; CDR3nt: TGCGCCAGCAGCTTGGTTACGGACAGTTCTAACGAGCAGTACTTC; CDR3aa: CASSLVTDSSNEQYF
abundance: NA; j_gene: TRBJ2-2; d_gene: NA; v_gene: TRBV5-1; CDR3nt: TGCGCCAGCAGCTTGGACGGAACCGGGGAGCTGTTTTTT; CDR3aa: CASSLDGTGELFF
abundance: NA; j_gene: TRBJ2-3; d_gene: NA; v_gene: TRBV7-8; CDR3nt: TGTGCCAGCAGCTTAGTCTCAGATACGCAGTATTTT; CDR3aa: CASSLVSDTQYF
abundance: few; j_gene: TRBJ2-7; d_gene: TRBD1; v_gene: TRBV6-6; CDR3nt: TGTGCCAGCAGTTACTCGGCAGGGGGCTACGAGCAGTACTTC; CDR3aa: CASSYSAGGYEQYF
abundance: NA; j_gene: TRBJ2-7; d_gene: NA; v_gene: TRBV21-1; CDR3nt: TGTGCCAGCAGCCGTCAGGGACCCTACGAGCAGTACTTC; CDR3aa: CASSRQGPYEQYF
abundance: NA; j_gene: TRBJ1-3; d_gene: NA; v_gene: TRBV19; CDR3nt: TGTGCCAGTACATCCCGCTCTGGAAACACCATATATTTT; CDR3aa: CASTSRSGNTIYF
abundance: NA; j_gene: TRBJ2-1; d_gene: NA; v_gene: TRBV29-1; CDR3nt: TGCAGCGCCGAGGTGCAGGGGTGGTACTACAATGAGCAGTTCTTC; CDR3aa: CSAEVQGWYYNEQFF
abundance: once; j_gene: TRBJ1-2; d_gene: NA; v_gene: TRBV21-1; CDR3nt: TGTGCCACCAACCCGTCTCCGGGACAGGGCCCATTTCGATATGGCTACACCTTC; CDR3aa: CATNPSPGQGPFRYGYTF
abundance: NA; j_gene: TRBJ2-1; d_gene: NA; v_gene: TRBV30; CDR3nt: TGTGCCTGGAGTTTAGGGGGTGAGCAGTTCTTC; CDR3aa: CAWSLGGEQFF
abundance: NA; j_gene: TRBJ2-5; d_gene: TRBD1; v_gene: TRBV7-3; CDR3nt: TGTGCCAGCAGCTTAACAGGGGGCGAGACCCAGTACTTC; CDR3aa: CASSLTGGETQYF